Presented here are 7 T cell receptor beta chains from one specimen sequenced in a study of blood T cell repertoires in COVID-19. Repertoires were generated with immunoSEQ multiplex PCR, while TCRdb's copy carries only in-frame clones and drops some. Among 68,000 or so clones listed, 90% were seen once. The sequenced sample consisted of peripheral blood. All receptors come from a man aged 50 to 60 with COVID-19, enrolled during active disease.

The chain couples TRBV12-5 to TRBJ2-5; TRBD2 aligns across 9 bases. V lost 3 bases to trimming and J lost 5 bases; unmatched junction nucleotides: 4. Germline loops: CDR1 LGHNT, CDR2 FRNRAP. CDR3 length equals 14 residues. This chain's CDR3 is CASGFAGGSETQYF. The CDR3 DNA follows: TGTGCTAGTGGTTTTGCGGGAGGGAGTGAGACCCAGTACTTC.

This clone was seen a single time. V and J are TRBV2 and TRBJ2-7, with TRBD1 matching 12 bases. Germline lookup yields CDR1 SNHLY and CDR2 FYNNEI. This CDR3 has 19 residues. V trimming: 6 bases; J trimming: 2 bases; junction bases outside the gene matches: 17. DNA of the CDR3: TGTGCCAGCAGGACGCAACGGGACAGGGGGCGGTTTGGGACCTACGAGCAGTACTTC. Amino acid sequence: CASRTQRDRGRFGTYEQYF.

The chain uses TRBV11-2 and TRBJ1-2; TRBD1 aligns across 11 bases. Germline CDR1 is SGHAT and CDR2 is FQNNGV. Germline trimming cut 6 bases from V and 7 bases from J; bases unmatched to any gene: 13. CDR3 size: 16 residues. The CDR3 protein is CASSHPSGQGVGGYTF. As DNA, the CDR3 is TGTGCCAGCAGTCACCCGTCGGGACAGGGGGTCGGTGGCTACACCTTC.

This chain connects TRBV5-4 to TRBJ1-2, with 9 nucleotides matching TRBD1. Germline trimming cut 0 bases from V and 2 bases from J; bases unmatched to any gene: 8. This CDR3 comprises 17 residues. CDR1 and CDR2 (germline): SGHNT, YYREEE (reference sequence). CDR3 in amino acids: CASSLAPGQGPNYGYTF. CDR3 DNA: TGTGCCAGCAGCTTGGCCCCGGGACAGGGACCGAACTATGGCTACACCTTC.

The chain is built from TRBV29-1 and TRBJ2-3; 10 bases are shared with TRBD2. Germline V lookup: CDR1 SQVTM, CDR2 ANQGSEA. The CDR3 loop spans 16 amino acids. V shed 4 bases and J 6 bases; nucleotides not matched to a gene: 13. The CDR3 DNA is TGCAGCGTTGGATGGACTAGCGGAGTTACGGGCGATACGCAGTATTTT. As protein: CSVGWTSGVTGDTQYF.

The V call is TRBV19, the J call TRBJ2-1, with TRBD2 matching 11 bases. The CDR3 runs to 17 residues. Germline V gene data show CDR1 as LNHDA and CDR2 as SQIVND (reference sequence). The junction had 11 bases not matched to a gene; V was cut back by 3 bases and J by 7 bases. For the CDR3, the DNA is TGTGCCAGTAGTATTGGGTTAGCGGGAGGGCTGAGGAATGAGCAGTTCTTC. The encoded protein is CASSIGLAGGLRNEQFF.

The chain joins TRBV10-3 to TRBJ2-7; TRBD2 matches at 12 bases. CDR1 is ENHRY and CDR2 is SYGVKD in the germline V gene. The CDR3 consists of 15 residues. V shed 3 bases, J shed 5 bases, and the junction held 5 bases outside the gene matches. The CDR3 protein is CAISDRTSGIHEQYF. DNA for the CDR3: TGTGCCATCAGTGATCGGACTAGCGGGATCCACGAGCAGTACTTC.